These 12 T cell receptor beta chains share one sample of origin, sequenced in a study of early T cells in non-severe SARS-CoV-2 infection. MiXCR, applied by TCRdb to the 5' RACE reads, yields one record per CDR3 protein. The repertoire consists of 35,000 to 45,000 distinct CDR3 sequences, with 5% to 6.5% occurring once and the leading ten covering around 25%. Sample: whole blood. These receptor sequences come from an adult who was a healthcare worker with PCR-confirmed SARS-CoV-2 infection or an uninfected control (not recorded which).

This clonotype was recorded at least ten times. The chain is built from TRBV20-1 and TRBJ2-3; no clear D gene. This CDR3 has 11 amino acids. CDR1 is DFQATT, CDR2 SNEGSKA, per germline (reference sequence). V lost 5 bases, J lost 4 bases, and 7 bases lay in between. The CDR3 reads CSAFVSDTQYF. CDR3 bases: TGCAGTGCTTTCGTGTCAGATACGCAGTATTTT.

This clonotype came up many times. The V gene is TRBV5-1, the J gene TRBJ2-1, with TRBD1 identical over 7 bases. The germline V gene encodes CDR1 SGHRS and CDR2 YFSETQ. The V segment lost 4 bases and the J segment 7 bases; nucleotides outside the gene matches: 5. There are 13 residues in the CDR3. CDR3 nucleotides: TGCGCCAGCAGCAGCACAGGGGCGAATGAGCAGTTCTTC. Its protein is CASSSTGANEQFF.

This clonotype was detected ten times or more. The chain carries TRBV20-1 and TRBJ2-1; 13 nucleotides align to TRBD2. Germline-derived CDR1 and CDR2 are DFQATT and SNEGSKA (reference sequence). V gave up 6 bases and J gave up 10 bases; unmatched junction bases: 9. The CDR3 is 14 amino acids. The CDR3, as DNA: TGCAGTGCCCACCCCGGACTAGCGGGGGCCGAGCAGTTCTTC. Protein: CSAHPGLAGAEQFF.

This clonotype was seen ten or more times. DNA of the CDR3: TGCAGTGCTAGAGATCTGCTAGCGGTAGGAAATACGCAGTATTTT. This translates into CSARDLLAVGNTQYF. The chain has TRBV20-1 and TRBJ2-3; 7 bases are shared with TRBD2. The CDR3 has 15 amino acids. The junction had 10 bases not matched to a gene; V was cut back by 0 bases and J by 7 bases. The germline V gene encodes CDR1 DFQATT and CDR2 SNEGSKA (reference sequence).

Here the CDR3 DNA reads TGTGCCAGCAGTGCGGGGAATAACTATGGCTACACCTTC. Its protein product is CASSAGNNYGYTF. The rearrangement uses TRBV6-4 and TRBJ1-2; D unclear. V was trimmed by 4 bases and J by 1 base, leaving 7 bases between them. Germline lookup yields CDR1 MRHNA and CDR2 SNTAGT. The length of the CDR3 is 13 residues.

The CDR3 spells CASSSTSGPSSYEQYF. CDR3 DNA: TGTGCCAGCAGCTCGACTAGCGGGCCCAGCTCCTACGAGCAGTACTTC. This chain links TRBV7-8 with TRBJ2-7, with 10 bases matching TRBD2. The CDR3 consists of 16 residues. CDR1 and CDR2 from the germline V gene are SGHVS and FQNEAQ. The V and J ends lost 4 bases and 0 bases, in that order; junction bases with no gene match: 6.

This clonotype was picked up many times. The rearrangement joins TRBV28 to TRBJ2-1; no firm D call. With 2 bases removed from V and 11 bases from J, the gap between germline ends came to 7 bases. The CDR3 has 11 amino acids. Germline CDR1 reads MDHEN; CDR2 reads SYDVKM. DNA of the CDR3: TGTGCCAGCAGTTTAAACGGCCAGCAGTTCTTC. Its protein is CASSLNGQQFF.

This clonotype was detected ten times or more. J is TRBJ1-4 and V is TRBV7-2; D not resolved. Germline-derived CDR1 and CDR2 are SGHTA and FQGNSA. V lost 5 bases and J 7 bases, leaving 14 bases between the germline ends. The CDR3 runs 14 residues. The chain's CDR3 is CASSVELGPEKLFF. The DNA of the CDR3 is TGTGCCAGCAGCGTAGAGCTAGGCCCTGAAAAACTGTTTTTT.

This clonotype is deemed medium-sized. The chain's CDR3 is CSANPGTGVPDYGYTF. In nucleotides, the CDR3 is TGCAGTGCAAACCCCGGGACAGGGGTTCCAGACTATGGCTACACCTTC. The rearrangement links TRBV20-1 to TRBJ1-2; 10 bases line up with TRBD1. This CDR3 has 16 residues. With V trimmed by 6 bases and J by 3 bases, 13 bases remained unmatched. Germline assignment: CDR1 DFQATT and CDR2 SNEGSKA (reference sequence).

This clonotype came up a few times. CDR3 nucleotide sequence: TGTGCTAGTGGTTTGTTCAGGGTAGTTGTGACCGGGGAGCTGTTTTTT. Translating gives CASGLFRVVVTGELFF. The chain recombines TRBV12-5 with TRBJ2-2, with TRBD1 as a possible D gene (5 bases). The CDR3 runs 16 residues. From germline, CDR1 is LGHNT and CDR2 FRNRAP. V lost 2 bases and J lost 5, with 15 bases in between.

There are many counts of this clonotype. CDR3 sequence reads: CASNEGAKETQYF. DNA of the CDR3: TGTGCCAGCAACGAGGGGGCCAAAGAGACCCAGTACTTC. The chain carries TRBV28 and TRBJ2-5; 7 bases are a match to TRBD1. J was trimmed by 3 bases and V by 7 bases; bases with no gene match: 5. The V gene's germline CDR1 is MDHEN and CDR2 SYDVKM. The CDR3 sequence is 13 residues long. Looking up the rest from reference TRBV28 and TRBJ2-5 gives the full variable domain: DVKVTQSSRYLVKRTGEKVFLECVQDMDHENMFWYRQDPGLGLRLIYFSYDVKMKEKGDIPEGYSVSREKKERFSLILESASTNQTSMYLCASNEGAKETQYFGPGTRLLVL.

The table lists this clonotype with many counts. The rearrangement uses TRBV6-5 and TRBJ2-7; 10 nucleotides match TRBD2. The V gene's germline CDR1 is MNHEY and CDR2 SVGAGI. The CDR3 sequence is 15 residues long. Trimming removed 8 bases from V and 4 bases from J; junction bases left unmatched: 11. The CDR3 DNA follows: TGTGCCAGCCGAGACCCTGCTAGCGGGAGTTACGAGCAGTACTTC. Its translation is CASRDPASGSYEQYF.